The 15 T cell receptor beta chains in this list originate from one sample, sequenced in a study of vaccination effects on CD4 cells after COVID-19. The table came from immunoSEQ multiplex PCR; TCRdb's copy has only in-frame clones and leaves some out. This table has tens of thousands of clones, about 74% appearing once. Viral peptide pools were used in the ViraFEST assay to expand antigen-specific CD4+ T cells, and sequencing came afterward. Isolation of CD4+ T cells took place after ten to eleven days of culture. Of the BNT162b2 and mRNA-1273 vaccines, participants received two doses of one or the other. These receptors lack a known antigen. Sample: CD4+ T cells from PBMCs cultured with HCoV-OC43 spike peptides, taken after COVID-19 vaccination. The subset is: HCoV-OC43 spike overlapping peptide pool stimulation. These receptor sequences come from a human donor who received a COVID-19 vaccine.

CDR3 region: CASSQPNSGASTDTQYF. In DNA, the CDR3 is TGCGCCAGCAGCCAACCCAATAGCGGGGCCAGCACAGATACGCAGTATTTT. The chain has TRBV4-1 and TRBJ2-3; 8 nucleotides align to TRBD2. CDR3 size: 17 residues. Germline assignment: CDR1 MGHRA and CDR2 YSYEKL. V shed 2 bases, J shed 0 bases, and the junction held 7 bases outside the gene matches.

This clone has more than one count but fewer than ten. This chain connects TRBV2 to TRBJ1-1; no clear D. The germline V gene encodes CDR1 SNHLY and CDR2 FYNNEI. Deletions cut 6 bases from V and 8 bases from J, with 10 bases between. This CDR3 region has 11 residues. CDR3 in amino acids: CASSTITEAFF. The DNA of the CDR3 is TGTGCCAGCAGCACCATAACAGAAGCTTTCTTT.

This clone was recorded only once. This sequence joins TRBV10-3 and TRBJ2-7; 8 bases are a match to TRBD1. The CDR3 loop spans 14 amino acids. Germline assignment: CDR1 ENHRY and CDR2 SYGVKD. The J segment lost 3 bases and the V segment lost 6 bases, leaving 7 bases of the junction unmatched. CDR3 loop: CAISLQGVGYEQYF. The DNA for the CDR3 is TGTGCCATCAGCCTACAGGGGGTGGGCTACGAGCAGTACTTC.

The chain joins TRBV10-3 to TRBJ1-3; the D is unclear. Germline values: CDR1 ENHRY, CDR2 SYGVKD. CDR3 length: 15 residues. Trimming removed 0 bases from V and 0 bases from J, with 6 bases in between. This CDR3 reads CAISESGSSGNTIYF. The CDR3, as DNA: TGTGCCATCAGTGAGTCGGGCTCCTCTGGAAACACCATATATTTT.

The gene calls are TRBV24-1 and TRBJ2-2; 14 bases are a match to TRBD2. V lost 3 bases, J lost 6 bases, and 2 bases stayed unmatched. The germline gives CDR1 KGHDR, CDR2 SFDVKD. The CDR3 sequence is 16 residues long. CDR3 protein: CATSDPGLAGAGELFF. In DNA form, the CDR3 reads TGTGCCACCAGTGATCCGGGACTAGCGGGGGCCGGGGAGCTGTTTTTT.

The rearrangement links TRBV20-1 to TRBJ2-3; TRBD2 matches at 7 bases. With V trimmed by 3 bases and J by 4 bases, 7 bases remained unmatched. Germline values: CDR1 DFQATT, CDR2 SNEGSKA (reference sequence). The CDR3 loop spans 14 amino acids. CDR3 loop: CSASIFRGADTQYF. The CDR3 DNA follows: TGCAGTGCTAGTATCTTTCGGGGGGCAGATACGCAGTATTTT.

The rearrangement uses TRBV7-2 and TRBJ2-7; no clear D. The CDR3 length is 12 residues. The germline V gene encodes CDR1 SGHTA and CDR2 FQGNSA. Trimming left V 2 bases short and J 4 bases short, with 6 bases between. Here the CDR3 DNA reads TGTGCCAGCAGCTTAACCAATTACGAGCAGTACTTC. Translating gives CASSLTNYEQYF.

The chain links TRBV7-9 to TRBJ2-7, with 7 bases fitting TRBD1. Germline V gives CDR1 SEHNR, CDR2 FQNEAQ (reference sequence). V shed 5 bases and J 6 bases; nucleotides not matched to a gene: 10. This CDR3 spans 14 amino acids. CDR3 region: CASSITGANLEQYF. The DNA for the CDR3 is TGTGCCAGCAGCATTACAGGGGCCAACCTCGAGCAGTACTTC.

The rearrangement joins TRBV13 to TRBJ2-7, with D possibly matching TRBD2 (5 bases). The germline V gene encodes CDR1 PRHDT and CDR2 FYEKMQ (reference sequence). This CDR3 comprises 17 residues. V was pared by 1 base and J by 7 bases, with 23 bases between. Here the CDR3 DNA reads TGTGCCAGCAGCTTAGTTGTCGGGCTTGGTAGCGTGGGTGAGCAGTACTTC. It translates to CASSLVVGLGSVGEQYF.

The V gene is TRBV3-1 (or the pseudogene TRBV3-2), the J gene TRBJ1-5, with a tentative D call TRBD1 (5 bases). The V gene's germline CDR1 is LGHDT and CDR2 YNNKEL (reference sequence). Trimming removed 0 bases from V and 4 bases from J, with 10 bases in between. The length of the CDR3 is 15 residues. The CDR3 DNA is TGTGCCAGCAGCCAAGATACTACAGGAAATCAGCCCCAGCATTTT. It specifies CASSQDTTGNQPQHF.

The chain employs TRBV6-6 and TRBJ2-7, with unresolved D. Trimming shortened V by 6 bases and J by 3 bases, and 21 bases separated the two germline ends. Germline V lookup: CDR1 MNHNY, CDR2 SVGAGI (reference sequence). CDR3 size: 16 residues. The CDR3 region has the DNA TGTGCCAGCAGCCCTACTCCGACACGTTTGAACTACGAGCAGTACTTC. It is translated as CASSPTPTRLNYEQYF.

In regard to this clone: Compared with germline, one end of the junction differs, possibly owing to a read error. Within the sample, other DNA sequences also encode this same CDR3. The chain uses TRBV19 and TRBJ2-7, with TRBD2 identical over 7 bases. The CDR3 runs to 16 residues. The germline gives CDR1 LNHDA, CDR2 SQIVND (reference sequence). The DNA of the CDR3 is TGTGCCAGTAGTAGCCGGCGGGACTATAGCATCTACGAGCAATACTTC. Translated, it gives CASSSRRDYSIYEQYF.

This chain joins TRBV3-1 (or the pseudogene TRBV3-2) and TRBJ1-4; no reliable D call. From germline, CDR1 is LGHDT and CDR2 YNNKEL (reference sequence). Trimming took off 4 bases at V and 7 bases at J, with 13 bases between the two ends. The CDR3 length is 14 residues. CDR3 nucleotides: TGTGCCAGCAGCCGTTCCGCCGTGTCTGAAAAACTGTTTTTT. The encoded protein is CASSRSAVSEKLFF.

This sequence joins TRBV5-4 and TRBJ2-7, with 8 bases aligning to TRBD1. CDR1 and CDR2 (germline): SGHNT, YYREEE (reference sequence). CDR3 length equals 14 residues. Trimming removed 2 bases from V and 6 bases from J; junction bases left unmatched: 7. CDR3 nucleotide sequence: TGTGCCAGCAGCTTAGGGACAGGTTTTCGCGAGCAGTACTTC. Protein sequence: CASSLGTGFREQYF.

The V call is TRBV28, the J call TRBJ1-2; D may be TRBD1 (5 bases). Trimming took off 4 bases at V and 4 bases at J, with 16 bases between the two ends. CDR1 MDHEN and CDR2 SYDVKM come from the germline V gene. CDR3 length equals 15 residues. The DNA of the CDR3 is TGTGCCAGCAGTTCGCAGGGTCTAGGCATCTATGGCTACACCTTC. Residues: CASSSQGLGIYGYTF.